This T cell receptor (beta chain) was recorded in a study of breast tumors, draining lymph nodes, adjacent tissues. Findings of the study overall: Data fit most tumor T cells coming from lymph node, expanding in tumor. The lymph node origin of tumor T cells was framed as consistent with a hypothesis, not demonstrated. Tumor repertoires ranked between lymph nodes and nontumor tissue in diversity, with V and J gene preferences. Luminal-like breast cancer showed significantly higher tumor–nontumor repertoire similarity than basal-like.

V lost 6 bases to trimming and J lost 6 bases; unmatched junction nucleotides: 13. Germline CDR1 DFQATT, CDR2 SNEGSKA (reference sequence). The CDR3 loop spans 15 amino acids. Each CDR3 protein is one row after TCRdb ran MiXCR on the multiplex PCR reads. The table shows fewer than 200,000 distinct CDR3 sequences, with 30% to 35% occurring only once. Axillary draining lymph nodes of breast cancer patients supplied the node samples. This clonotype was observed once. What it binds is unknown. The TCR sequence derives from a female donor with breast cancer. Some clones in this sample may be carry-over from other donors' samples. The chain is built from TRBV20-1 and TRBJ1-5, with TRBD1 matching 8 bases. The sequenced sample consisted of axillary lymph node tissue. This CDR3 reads CSAAVTGEGIQPQHF. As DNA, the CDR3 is TGCAGTGCAGCGGTGACAGGGGAGGGCATTCAGCCCCAGCATTTT.